This TCR beta chain was captured by sequencing in a study of T cells in Graves' hyperthyroidism and ophthalmopathy. Study summary: It was at initial diagnosis, before any treatment, that peripheral blood was collected.

Authors of the study amplified TCR beta CDR3 regions from RNA transcripts. In the first-round RT-PCR of the TCR CDR3, the HTBI primer set was used. TCRdb re-derived calls from the multiplex PCR reads in MiXCR, one entry per CDR3 protein. The repertoire has 130,000 to 150,000 distinct CDR3 sequences, more than 20% of them found once; the top ten carry about 70%. Patients aged 18 to 65 had newly diagnosed hyperthyroidism of under 2 months' duration. Blood from later-ophthalmopathy patients was taken at first hyperthyroidism diagnosis. The CDR3 is 15 residues long. J lost 2 bases, V lost 3 bases, and 2 bases had no gene match. Germline V gene sequence: CDR1 SGDLS, CDR2 YYNGEE.

This sequence originates from a woman in her fifties or sixties with Graves' hyperthyroidism that later progressed to Graves' ophthalmopathy. The V gene is TRBV9, the J gene TRBJ2-1; 10 nucleotides align to TRBD1. The sample consisted of blood. The CDR3 spells CASSGGQGTYNEQFF. The CDR3 DNA sequence: TGTGCCAGCAGCGGGGGACAGGGGACCTACAATGAGCAGTTCTTC.